The 25 T cell receptor beta chains below all came from one sample that was sequenced in a study of graft-versus-host responses after intestinal transplantation. Sequencing used immunoSEQ multiplex PCR; TCRdb keeps in-frame clones, though not all of them. The top ten hold 5.1% of the sample, which has approximately 8,600 clones, 25% to 40% seen once. The starting material was alloreactive CD4+ T cells from a mixed lymphocyte reaction culture, obtained before intestinal transplant. As for subset: CFSE-low proliferating T cells sorted from approximately 6-day pre-transplant mixed lymphocyte reaction (GvH or HvG direction). The receptors were sampled from a human patient who received an intestinal transplant.

The chain employs TRBV28 and TRBJ1-2; 12 nucleotides agree with TRBD1. CDR1 and CDR2 (germline): MDHEN, SYDVKM. The CDR3 runs to 16 residues. After removal of 6 bases from V and 8 bases from J, the junction contained 13 bases not matched to a gene. The CDR3 protein is CASRPPPGQGALGYTF. CDR3 in DNA: TGTGCCAGCAGACCCCCTCCGGGACAGGGGGCTCTAGGCTACACCTTC.

This clone was seen only a few times. The chain carries TRBV4-2 and TRBJ2-3; TRBD2 matches 7 bases. CDR3 length: 17 residues. Per germline, CDR1 LGHNA and CDR2 YNFKEQ. V was clipped by 0 bases and J by 6 bases; unmatched bases: 12. CDR3 DNA sequence: TGTGCCAGCAGCCAAGAATGGACTGGCCCCGGGGGGGATACGCAGTATTTT. This gives the protein CASSQEWTGPGGDTQYF.

V and J are TRBV20-1 and TRBJ1-1; D is possibly TRBD1 (6 bases). Germline assignment: CDR1 DFQATT and CDR2 SNEGSKA (reference sequence). This CDR3 has 11 amino acids. The chain's CDR3 is CRGERGTEAFF. In DNA form, the CDR3 reads TGCAGGGGGGAGAGGGGGACTGAAGCTTTCTTT.

This clone turned up a few times. The chain has TRBV10-2 and TRBJ2-2, with 9 bases aligning to TRBD2. The CDR3 sequence is 16 residues long. J gave up 0 bases and V 6 bases, and 5 bases lay outside the gene matches. The germline V gene encodes CDR1 WSHSY and CDR2 SAAADI. The CDR3 DNA follows: TGCGCCAGCAGGGGGAGCGGGAGGCCGAACACCGGGGAGCTGTTTTTT. Amino acid sequence: CASRGSGRPNTGELFF.

On this clone: A much larger clonotype is one base distant, so this may be a read error. The chain links TRBV30 to TRBJ2-7; maybe TRBD1 (6 bases). Looked up from germline, CDR1 is GTSNPN and CDR2 is SVGIG (reference sequence). CDR3 length: 13 residues. Here the CDR3 DNA reads TGTGCCCGGAGAAGGGCAGGGGTATACGAGCAGTACTTC. As protein: CARRRAGVYEQYF.

This clone has only a few counts. This chain joins TRBV11-1 and TRBJ2-5; possible D gene TRBD1, 7 bases. V lost 4 bases and J 1 base, leaving 13 bases between the germline ends. The V gene's germline CDR1 is SGHAT and CDR2 FQDESV (reference sequence). The length of the CDR3 is 15 residues. CDR3 nucleotide sequence: TGTGCCAGCAGCTCCAGGGGGGACCGCCAAGAGACCCAGTACTTC. Encoded protein: CASSSRGDRQETQYF.

This rearrangement joins TRBV19 to TRBJ2-5, with 7 bases identical to TRBD1. V trimming: 3 bases; J trimming: 5 bases; junction bases outside the gene matches: 3. Per the germline V gene, CDR1 is LNHDA and CDR2 is SQIVND (reference sequence). The CDR3 spans 13 residues. CDR3: CASSMRGRETQYF. Here the CDR3 DNA reads TGTGCCAGTAGTATGAGGGGGCGGGAGACCCAGTACTTC.

The sample holds a few counts of this clone. The V and J genes are TRBV10-3 and TRBJ2-5; 11 nucleotides line up with TRBD2. The germline CDR1 and CDR2 sequences are ENHRY and SYGVKD. CDR3 length: 15 amino acids. V lost 6 bases, J lost 4 bases, and 7 bases stayed unmatched. CDR3 coding DNA: TGTGCCATCAGGGGGACTAGCGGAGGAGGAGAGACCCAGTACTTC. It encodes CAIRGTSGGGETQYF.

This sequence joins TRBV28 and TRBJ1-1; possibly TRBD1 for D (5 bases). CDR1 and CDR2 from the germline V gene are MDHEN and SYDVKM. The CDR3 consists of 16 residues. Between the trimmed V and J ends, which lost 2 bases and 0 bases, there was a span of 13 bases. For the CDR3, the DNA is TGTGCCAGCAGTTTACATGGGGCGGCTTTGAACACTGAAGCTTTCTTT. Residues: CASSLHGAALNTEAFF.

This sequence joins TRBV19 and TRBJ2-5, with 7 bases that match TRBD1. The tail of the sequence fits TRBJ2-7 better, so the J call may be wrong. CDR1 is LNHDA and CDR2 is SQIVND in the germline V gene (reference sequence). CDR3 length: 15 residues. This CDR3 reads CASSIGSGGTYEQYF. In DNA, the CDR3 is TGTGCCAGTAGTATAGGGTCAGGGGGAACCTACGAGCAGTACTTC.

This clone occurred a few times. The V call is TRBV28, the J call TRBJ1-2, with 8 bases matching TRBD1. Germline CDR1 MDHEN, CDR2 SYDVKM. This CDR3 has 13 residues. Trimming removed 6 bases from V and 4 bases from J; junction bases left unmatched: 4. The CDR3 protein is CASRRTGPYGYTF. The DNA for the CDR3 is TGTGCCAGCAGGCGGACAGGGCCCTATGGCTACACCTTC.

V gene TRBV5-5 combines with J gene TRBJ2-5; 9 bases agree with TRBD2. Near its end, the DNA agrees better with TRBJ2-7, so the J call may be wrong. The CDR3 totals 15 residues. Germline loops: CDR1 SGHKS, CDR2 YYEKEE (reference sequence). CDR3 protein: CASSLVAGGPYEQYF. For the CDR3, the DNA is TGTGCCAGCAGCTTGGTGGCGGGGGGGCCCTACGAGCAGTACTTC.

By share of the sample, this clone is medium-sized. CDR3 nucleotide sequence: TGTGCCAGCAGGGGATGGGGGGGGGATTCCTACGAGCAGTACTTC. This gives the protein CASRGWGGDSYEQYF. The chain joins TRBV6-6 to TRBJ2-7, with TRBD2 matching over 7 bases. Germline V gene lookup returns CDR1 MNHNY and CDR2 SVGAGI (reference sequence). The CDR3 covers 15 residues. V shed 6 bases and J 1 base; nucleotides not matched to a gene: 9.

This clone is labeled as medium-sized. The CDR3 nucleotides are TGCGCCAGCAGCTTGACAGCGGGGTCCTACGAGCAGTACTTC. Encoded protein: CASSLTAGSYEQYF. V usage is TRBV5-1 and J usage is TRBJ2-7; 7 bases are shared with TRBD2. The germline gives CDR1 SGHRS, CDR2 YFSETQ. CDR3 length: 14 residues. V shed 1 base, J shed 1 base, and the junction held 2 bases outside the gene matches.

By sample share, this clone is medium-sized. The rearrangement uses TRBV10-3 and TRBJ1-1; no definite D call. V was pared by 4 bases and J by 3 bases, with 9 bases between. The CDR3 sequence is 13 residues long. The germline gives CDR1 ENHRY, CDR2 SYGVKD. CDR3 sequence reads: CAISVGSYTEAFF. Here the CDR3 DNA reads TGTGCCATCAGTGTGGGCAGCTACACTGAAGCTTTCTTT.

The gene calls are TRBV5-1 and TRBJ2-7; D perhaps matches TRBD2 (6 bases). The CDR3 has 14 amino acids. In germline, CDR1 is SGHRS, CDR2 YFSETQ. V lost 0 bases to trimming and J lost 2 bases, with 9 bases between them. The CDR3 spells CASSLGDSTYEQYF. As DNA, the CDR3 is TGCGCCAGCAGCTTGGGGGACTCCACCTACGAGCAGTACTTC.

The genes are TRBV6-5 and TRBJ2-7; a weak D match, TRBD1 (5 bases). CDR1 and CDR2 from the germline V gene are MNHEY and SVGAGI. The CDR3 has 12 amino acids. V lost 6 bases and J 8 bases, leaving 14 bases between the germline ends. CDR3 protein: CASRATGGKQYF. The CDR3 region has the DNA TGTGCCAGCAGGGCAACAGGTGGAAAGCAGTACTTC.

The chain recombines TRBV28 with TRBJ1-1; 8 bases match TRBD1. V lost 3 bases and J lost 10; bases outside the gene matches: 13. The CDR3 sequence is 15 residues long. Per the germline V gene, CDR1 is MDHEN and CDR2 is SYDVKM. CDR3 residues: CASSLARGPRSAAFF. Here the CDR3 DNA reads TGTGCCAGCAGTTTGGCCAGGGGGCCCCGGTCAGCAGCTTTCTTT.

The chain links TRBV19 to TRBJ1-5; TRBD1 might be the D (6 bases). The CDR3 consists of 15 residues. Germline V lookup: CDR1 LNHDA, CDR2 SQIVND (reference sequence). Trimming took 4 bases from V and 3 from J, leaving 13 bases between them. The CDR3 is CASSTGTIFNQPQHF. Written as DNA, the CDR3 is TGTGCCAGTAGTACCGGGACAATATTCAATCAGCCCCAGCATTTT.

The chain is built from TRBV28 and TRBJ2-2; 7 bases are a match to TRBD2. There are 16 residues in the CDR3. With 4 bases clipped from V and 2 bases from J, the junction kept 7 bases outside the gene matches. Germline CDR1 MDHEN, CDR2 SYDVKM. The CDR3 DNA follows: TGTGCCAGCAGTTCCCCAGCTAGCGGTAACACCGGGGAGCTGTTTTTT. Encoded protein: CASSSPASGNTGELFF. The whole variable domain, filled in from reference TRBV28 and TRBJ2-2, reads DVKVTQSSRYLVKRTGEKVFLECVQDMDHENMFWYRQDPGLGLRLIYFSYDVKMKEKGDIPEGYSVSREKKERFSLILESASTNQTSMYLCASSSPASGNTGELFFGEGSRLTVL.

This clone turned up a few times. CDR3 bases: TGTGCCAGCAGCCAACTTCCTCGACAGCCCCAGCATTTT. Protein product: CASSQLPRQPQHF. This chain connects TRBV6-1 to TRBJ1-5; D unclear. Trimming took 6 bases from V and 7 from J, leaving 13 bases between them. In germline, CDR1 is MNHNS, CDR2 SASEGT. The CDR3 runs to 13 residues.

The chain carries TRBV5-4 and TRBJ2-5, with D tentatively TRBD1 (6 bases). CDR1 and CDR2 from the germline V gene are SGHNT and YYREEE (reference sequence). The CDR3 has 14 residues. V was shortened by 4 bases and J by 1 base, with 11 bases between the two germline ends. CDR3 amino acids: CASSPRTAQETQYF. The DNA of the CDR3 is TGTGCCAGCAGCCCTCGGACAGCCCAAGAGACCCAGTACTTC.

The rearrangement links TRBV7-2 to TRBJ2-7; a possible D gene is TRBD1 (5 bases). Germline V CDR1 and CDR2: SGHTA, FQGNSA. This CDR3 is built from 14 residues. The ends were cut back, 6 bases at V and 4 bases at J, with 16 bases in the middle. The CDR3 nucleotides read TGTGCCAGCAGGCCTAGATCAGGGAAATACGAGCAGTACTTC. Its translation is CASRPRSGKYEQYF.

As for this clone: At one boundary the junction diverges from the germline segment, which might be a read error. The gene calls are TRBV28 and TRBJ2-5, with 9 nucleotides matching TRBD2. Germline V gene lookup returns CDR1 MDHEN and CDR2 SYDVKM. The CDR3 is 13 amino acids. The CDR3 reads CASSLKAGGTLNF. In nucleotides, the CDR3 is TGTGCCAGCAGTTTGAAAGCGGGAGGCACTTTGAACTTC.

This clone was seen a single time. The chain employs TRBV5-4 and TRBJ2-3; D is possibly TRBD1 (6 bases). Trimming took 4 bases from V and 7 from J, leaving 19 bases between them. Germline loops: CDR1 SGHNT, CDR2 YYREEE (reference sequence). This CDR3 is 15 amino acids long. The CDR3 sequence is CASSLARGDQHTQYF. As DNA, the CDR3 is TGTGCCAGCAGCCTTGCCAGGGGAGACCAGCATACGCAGTATTTT.